These 7 T cell receptor beta chains were all obtained from the same sample, sequenced in a study of shared clonotypes between healthy human individuals. The table came from immunoSEQ multiplex PCR; TCRdb's copy has only in-frame clones and leaves some out. The sample consists of about 600,000 clones, 97% of them appearing once. Source material: naive CD4+ T cells sorted from blood. Indicated subset: CD45RA+ positively selected. Receptors were obtained from a woman aged 25 to 39 in good health.

V gene TRBV4-1 combines with J gene TRBJ1-1; 8 bases align to TRBD1. CDR3 length: 15 amino acids. V lost 4 bases, J lost 7 bases, and 11 bases stayed unmatched. From germline, CDR1 is MGHRA and CDR2 YSYEKL. The CDR3 reads CASSPLGQGPIEAFF. In DNA, the CDR3 is TGCGCCAGCAGCCCCCTAGGACAGGGTCCGATTGAAGCTTTCTTT.

CDR3 residues: CASLLATSTDTQYF. The CDR3 DNA reads as TGCGCCAGCCTACTAGCGACTAGCACAGATACGCAGTATTTT. This chain joins TRBV5-1 and TRBJ2-3, with 7 bases lining up with TRBD2. The germline gives CDR1 SGHRS, CDR2 YFSETQ. Trimming removed 7 bases from V and 0 bases from J; junction bases left unmatched: 5. The CDR3 consists of 14 residues.

V usage is TRBV30 and J usage is TRBJ1-1; 7 bases are shared with TRBD1. CDR1 is GTSNPN and CDR2 is SVGIG in the germline V gene (reference sequence). CDR3 length equals 17 residues. Trimming removed 6 bases from V and 3 bases from J; junction bases left unmatched: 19. CDR3 coding DNA: TGTGCCTGCCTATCAGACAGGGTAGGGGGTTTTGACACTGAAGCTTTCTTT. It codes for CACLSDRVGGFDTEAFF. Filled out from reference TRBV30 and TRBJ1-1, the complete variable domain reads SQTIHQWPATLVQPVGSPLSLECTVEGTSNPNLYWYRQAAGRGLQLLFYSVGIGQISSEVPQNLSASRPQDRQFILSSKKLLLSDSGFYLCACLSDRVGGFDTEAFFGQGTRLTVV.

V and J are TRBV30 and TRBJ1-2; the D is unclear. The CDR3 is 15 amino acids. CDR1 and CDR2 (germline): GTSNPN, SVGIG (reference sequence). V shed 8 bases and J shed 4 bases, with 23 bases lying between them. The CDR3 region is CAMNFGLNRSYGYTF. The CDR3 coding sequence is TGTGCCATGAATTTTGGGTTGAACCGTAGCTATGGCTACACCTTC.

Comments on this clone: A read error may account for a junction end that differs from germline. The chain joins TRBV28 to TRBJ2-1; D might be TRBD1 (5 bases). CDR3 length equals 11 residues. In germline, CDR1 is MDHEN, CDR2 SYDVKM. The CDR3 sequence is CASSSAHRFLF. CDR3 bases: TGTGCCAGCAGTTCAGCCCACAGGTTCCTCTTC.

The J gene is TRBJ1-2, the V gene TRBV5-1, with no clear D. Per germline, CDR1 SGHRS and CDR2 YFSETQ. The CDR3 is 15 residues long. The V end lost 3 bases, the J end lost 5 bases, and 17 bases lay between the germline ends. The CDR3 sequence: CASSSGRTALYGYTF. The CDR3 DNA is TGCGCCAGCAGCTCCGGACGGACTGCCTTATATGGCTACACCTTC.

The chain employs TRBV5-1 and TRBJ2-7, with D unresolved. Germline CDR1 SGHRS, CDR2 YFSETQ. The CDR3 loop spans 14 amino acids. Trimming cost V 6 bases and J 5 bases, with 18 bases left between them. Here the CDR3 DNA reads TGCGCCAGCACCTCAACCAATACGAACGACGAGCAGTACTTC. The encoded protein is CASTSTNTNDEQYF.